The 27 T cell receptor beta chains presented below share a single source sample, sequenced in a study of post-analysis software for immune sequencing data. Their target antigens are unknown. Study results and limitations: When patients were compared with controls, 4 or 5 TRBV segments were more frequent, TRBV5-6, TRBV5-1 and TRBV20-1 among them.

Unique molecular identifiers tagged the TCR beta cDNA libraries. MiXCR was run by TCRdb on the PCR reads, yielding one entry per CDR3 protein. The data hold roughly 580,000 distinct CDR3 sequences, with roughly 40% observed a single time. The sequenced material came from blood. The source of these receptors is a girl aged 5 to 17 with multiple sclerosis.

The chain combines TRBV3-1 with TRBJ2-7; a possible D gene is TRBD1 (5 bases). Deletions cut 2 bases from V and 5 bases from J, with 10 bases between. This CDR3 is 13 amino acids long. The V gene's germline CDR1 is LGHDT and CDR2 YNNKEL (reference sequence). CDR3 coding DNA: TGTGCCAGCAGCCAAAAGGGGCTGGACGAGCAGTACTTC. Protein: CASSQKGLDEQYF.

This rearrangement joins TRBV20-1 to TRBJ2-7; D uncertain. From germline, CDR1 is DFQATT and CDR2 SNEGSKA (reference sequence). Trimming took 3 bases from V and 2 from J, leaving 11 bases between them. The CDR3 has 13 amino acids. The CDR3: CSASAGWAYEQYF. CDR3 bases: TGCAGTGCTAGTGCCGGGTGGGCCTACGAGCAGTACTTC.

This clonotype was seen a few times. The V gene is TRBV9, the J gene TRBJ1-2, with D possibly TRBD1 on 6 matching bases. With 2 bases removed from V and 4 bases from J, the gap between germline ends came to 9 bases. The germline V gene has CDR1 SGDLS and CDR2 YYNGEE. The CDR3 has 13 residues. The CDR3 DNA follows: TGTGCCAGCAGCGTGGGGGACATCTATGGCTACACCTTC. Encoded protein: CASSVGDIYGYTF.

This clonotype occurred a few times. The CDR3 nucleotides read TGCAGCGTCGAGACTGATCGGAGTAGAGATACGCAGTATTTT. Amino acid sequence: CSVETDRSRDTQYF. The chain carries TRBV29-1 and TRBJ2-3; D not certain. Germline lookup yields CDR1 SQVTM and CDR2 ANQGSEA. The V end was cut by 6 bases, the J end by 5 bases, with 18 bases between. This CDR3 comprises 14 residues.

V usage is TRBV7-6 and J usage is TRBJ2-6; D may be TRBD1 (5 bases). The germline V gene has CDR1 SGHVS and CDR2 FNYEAQ. The V and J ends lost 3 bases and 1 base respectively, with 7 bases between them. This CDR3 is 15 amino acids long. The CDR3 coding sequence is TGTGCCAGCAGCTTCCCAGGGTCTGGGGCCAACGTCCTGACTTTC. Translated: CASSFPGSGANVLTF.

CDR3 bases: TGCAGCGTTGGAAGAAGACTAGCGGGGGACGAGCAGTACTTC. This sequence encodes CSVGRRLAGDEQYF. This chain links TRBV29-1 with TRBJ2-7; 12 bases are a match to TRBD2. The CDR3 totals 14 residues. CDR1 and CDR2 (germline): SQVTM, ANQGSEA. V trimming: 4 bases; J trimming: 5 bases; junction bases outside the gene matches: 6.

The gene calls are TRBV4-1 and TRBJ2-1, with D unclear. V lost 5 bases and J 4 bases, leaving 15 bases between the germline ends. Germline V gene data show CDR1 as MGHRA and CDR2 as YSYEKL. The CDR3 sequence is 15 residues long. CDR3 nucleotides: TGCGCCAGCAGCAACACCCCGGAAACTTACAATGAGCAGTTCTTC. This codes for CASSNTPETYNEQFF.

This clonotype has a handful of counts. V gene TRBV10-3 combines with J gene TRBJ1-2, with D possibly being TRBD1 (6 bases). Per germline, CDR1 ENHRY and CDR2 SYGVKD. The CDR3 sequence is 13 residues long. V was clipped by 2 bases and J by 7 bases, with 11 bases between them. CDR3 in amino acids: CAISEGAGVGYTF. The CDR3, as DNA: TGTGCCATCAGTGAGGGGGCAGGGGTTGGCTACACCTTC.

This clonotype was recorded only once. The V gene is TRBV20-1, the J gene TRBJ1-1, with D uncertain. This CDR3 is 11 amino acids long. The germline V and J ends were trimmed by 6 bases and 3 bases, with 8 bases remaining between them. The germline CDR1 and CDR2 sequences are DFQATT and SNEGSKA (reference sequence). The CDR3 here is CSAKPHTEAFF. In DNA, the CDR3 is TGCAGTGCCAAGCCTCACACTGAAGCTTTCTTT.

This chain joins TRBV4-2 and TRBJ2-5; 10 bases agree with TRBD2. CDR1 LGHNA and CDR2 YNFKEQ come from the germline V gene. V was clipped by 3 bases and J by 4 bases; unmatched bases: 5. The CDR3 contains 15 residues. The CDR3 region has the DNA TGTGCCAGCAGCCAGCCCAGCGGGGGGGCAGAGACCCAGTACTTC. Amino acid sequence: CASSQPSGGAETQYF.

The rearrangement uses TRBV29-1 and TRBJ2-7; tentatively, D is TRBD2 (6 bases). V was cut by 5 bases and J by 2 bases, with 16 bases left in between. CDR3 size: 14 residues. CDR1 SQVTM and CDR2 ANQGSEA come from the germline V gene. CDR3 bases: TGCAGCGTTCGGCGGGGCTCGGGGACCTACGAGCAGTACTTC. It is translated as CSVRRGSGTYEQYF.

This sequence joins TRBV7-2 and TRBJ2-7, with 10 bases lining up with TRBD2. This CDR3 comprises 15 residues. The trim removed 6 bases at V and 0 bases at J, leaving 5 bases unmatched. CDR1 is SGHTA and CDR2 is FQGNSA in the germline V gene. CDR3 sequence reads: CASSPLAGDSYEQYF. DNA of the CDR3: TGTGCCAGCAGTCCTCTAGCGGGGGACTCCTACGAGCAGTACTTC.

Only a few counts were recorded for this clonotype. This sequence joins TRBV6-1 and TRBJ2-3, with 9 positions matching TRBD2. Losses at the gene ends were 7 bases for V and 5 bases for J; bases not matched to a gene: 13. Germline CDR1 reads MNHNS; CDR2 reads SASEGT. The CDR3 contains 16 residues. The CDR3: CASTSETSGLGDTQYF. For the CDR3, the DNA is TGTGCCAGCACTAGTGAGACTAGCGGACTAGGAGATACGCAGTATTTT.

This clonotype appeared a few times. One junction end disagrees with the germline gene, perhaps due to a read error. J is TRBJ2-3 and V is TRBV6-5, with D tentatively TRBD1 (6 bases). The CDR3 contains 18 residues. Germline V gene data show CDR1 as MNHEY and CDR2 as SVGAGI. CDR3 sequence reads: CASSDSRDTSSSTDTQYF. The CDR3 DNA is TGTGCCAGCAGTGACTCCCGGGACACATCCAGTAGCACAGATACGCAGTATTTT.

V and J are TRBV6-6 and TRBJ1-2; 7 nucleotides match TRBD1. With V trimmed by 2 bases and J by 5 bases, 8 bases remained unmatched. The germline V gene encodes CDR1 MNHNY and CDR2 SVGAGI (reference sequence). This CDR3 is built from 15 residues. The CDR3, as DNA: TGTGCCAGCAGTTACAGAACCGGGACAGCTTATGGCTACACCTTC. Encoded protein: CASSYRTGTAYGYTF.

This clonotype was observed a few times. The chain uses TRBV12-3 or TRBV12-4 and TRBJ2-7; no reliable D call. The CDR3 has 14 residues. V gave up 0 bases and J gave up 2 bases, with 8 bases separating them. The CDR3 loop is CASSLAGQAYEQYF. The DNA for the CDR3 is TGTGCCAGCAGTTTAGCCGGGCAGGCCTACGAGCAGTACTTC.

In DNA form, the CDR3 reads TGCGCCAGCAGCTTAGAACTGTACCAAGAGACCCAGTACTTC. Its protein is CASSLELYQETQYF. The gene calls are TRBV5-1 and TRBJ2-5; the D is unclear. Trimming removed 2 bases from V and 0 bases from J, with 8 bases in between. The CDR3 covers 14 residues. The germline V gene has CDR1 SGHRS and CDR2 YFSETQ.

This clonotype was detected a few times. This chain links TRBV20-1 with TRBJ1-2; D is possibly TRBD1 (6 bases). This CDR3 region has 13 residues. V dropped 4 bases and J dropped 3 bases, with 12 bases sitting between them. CDR1 is DFQATT and CDR2 is SNEGSKA in the germline V gene (reference sequence). The DNA for the CDR3 is TGCAGTGCTACAGAGGGGGTGCACTATGGCTACACCTTC. It yields the protein CSATEGVHYGYTF.

There are a few counts of this clonotype. The chain uses TRBV12-3 or TRBV12-4 and TRBJ1-2; D is undetermined. CDR3 size: 13 residues. The V and J ends lost 8 bases and 2 bases respectively, with 12 bases between them. This CDR3 is CASSMVQNYGYTF. The DNA of the CDR3 is TGTGCCAGCTCTATGGTACAGAACTATGGCTACACCTTC.

This clonotype was seen only a few times. The chain employs TRBV6-5 and TRBJ2-1; the D gene is possibly TRBD2 (7 bases). The CDR3 runs 15 residues. The germline gives CDR1 MNHEY, CDR2 SVGAGI. V lost 3 bases and J 6 bases, leaving 15 bases between the germline ends. In DNA, the CDR3 is TGTGCCAGCAGTTATGGGGGGGCCAGAAGCAATGAGCAGTTCTTC. It is translated as CASSYGGARSNEQFF.

The chain joins TRBV5-1 to TRBJ2-7; no definite D call. Germline V lookup: CDR1 SGHRS, CDR2 YFSETQ. The CDR3 extends over 15 amino acids. The ends were cut back, 2 bases at V and 2 bases at J, with 14 bases in the middle. The CDR3 nucleotides are TGCGCCAGCAGCTTTCCAACAGTCGGAACCTACGAGCAGTACTTC. Amino acid sequence: CASSFPTVGTYEQYF.

This clonotype came up a few times. V is TRBV27 and J is TRBJ2-3; TRBD1 matches 10 bases. CDR1 and CDR2 from the germline V gene are MNHEY and SMNVEV (reference sequence). Unmatched junction bases numbered 4, after V lost 2 bases and J lost 2 bases. This CDR3 spans 16 amino acids. The CDR3 DNA sequence: TGTGCCAGCAGTTTAGGGGGACAGGGGATCACAGATACGCAGTATTTT. Translated, it gives CASSLGGQGITDTQYF.

This chain links TRBV7-4 with TRBJ2-5, with D perhaps TRBD1 (6 bases). Per germline, CDR1 SGHVT and CDR2 SQSDAQ. The CDR3 is made up of 15 amino acids. Trimming shortened V by 1 base and J by 0 bases, and 9 bases separated the two germline ends. CDR3 coding DNA: TGTGCCAGCAGCTTAGACAGGGATGACCAAGAGACCCAGTACTTC. Translated, it gives CASSLDRDDQETQYF.

The sample holds many counts of this clonotype. This chain joins TRBV27 and TRBJ1-2, with D possibly TRBD1 on 6 matching bases. Looked up from germline, CDR1 is MNHEY and CDR2 is SMNVEV (reference sequence). The CDR3 totals 13 residues. V lost 3 bases and J lost 8, with 13 bases in between. CDR3: CASSFRGTGGYTF. The CDR3 DNA is TGTGCCAGCAGTTTCAGGGGAACGGGCGGCTACACCTTC.

The chain joins TRBV12-3 or TRBV12-4 to TRBJ2-7, with D possibly TRBD2 on 6 matching bases. This CDR3 is built from 15 residues. V lost 6 bases and J lost 1, with 16 bases in between. The CDR3 region has the DNA TGTGCCAGCAGCCTCGGCGAGGGACTTTCCTACGAGCAGTACTTC. Translation gives CASSLGEGLSYEQYF.

Here the CDR3 reads CASSLWGAGNTIYF. CDR3 bases: TGTGCCAGCAGTTTGTGGGGGGCTGGAAACACCATATATTTT. The rearrangement uses TRBV12-3 or TRBV12-4 and TRBJ1-3; D perhaps matches TRBD1 (5 bases). Trimming shortened V by 3 bases and J by 2 bases, and 8 bases separated the two germline ends. The CDR3 loop spans 14 amino acids.

This chain uses TRBV4-1 with TRBJ2-7; D is perhaps TRBD2 (5 bases). This CDR3 comprises 15 residues. V was trimmed by 0 bases and J by 2 bases, leaving 11 bases between them. Germline V gene lookup returns CDR1 MGHRA and CDR2 YSYEKL. CDR3 nucleotide sequence: TGCGCCAGCAGCCAAGATCCTGGGGAGACCTACGAGCAGTACTTC. Translated: CASSQDPGETYEQYF.